This TCR beta chain originates from a study of CD8 T cells in ankylosing spondylitis. Overall study results and limits: Matched ankylosing spondylitis synovial fluid reportedly contained a significantly enriched population of disease-linked clones. Seemingly characteristic of ankylosing spondylitis blood was a TCR beta motif consisting of about 8 highly homologous variants.

One entry per CDR3 protein results from TCRdb running MiXCR on the 5' RACE reads. The sample yields hundreds of thousands of distinct CDR3 sequences, 12% seen once. Concerning this clonotype: Its antigen is currently unknown.

Material: blood, either unsorted or a sorted T cell fraction (not recorded which). The receptor was derived from a male donor with ankylosing spondylitis.

The chain's CDR3 is CASSPRTSGSSYNEQFF. The DNA of the CDR3 is TGTGCCAGCAGCCCCCGGACTAGCGGGAGTTCCTACAATGAGCAGTTCTTC. The J gene is TRBJ2-1, the V gene TRBV7-2, with 13 positions matching TRBD2. After removal of 5 bases from V and 1 base from J, the junction contained 5 bases not matched to a gene. CDR3 length: 17 residues. In germline, CDR1 is SGHTA, CDR2 FQGNSA.